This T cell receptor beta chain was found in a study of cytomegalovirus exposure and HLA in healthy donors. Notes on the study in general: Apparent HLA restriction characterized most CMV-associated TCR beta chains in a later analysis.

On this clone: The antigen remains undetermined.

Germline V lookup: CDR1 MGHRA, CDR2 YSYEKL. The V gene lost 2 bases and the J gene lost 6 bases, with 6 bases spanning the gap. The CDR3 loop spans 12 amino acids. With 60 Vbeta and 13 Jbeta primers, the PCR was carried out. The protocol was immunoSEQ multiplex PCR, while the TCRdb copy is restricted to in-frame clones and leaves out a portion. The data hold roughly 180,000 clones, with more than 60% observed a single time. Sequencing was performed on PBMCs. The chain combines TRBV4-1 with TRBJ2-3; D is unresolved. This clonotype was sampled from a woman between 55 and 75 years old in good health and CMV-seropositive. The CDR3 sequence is CASSQREDTQYF. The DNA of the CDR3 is TGCGCCAGCAGCCAAAGAGAGGATACGCAGTATTTT.